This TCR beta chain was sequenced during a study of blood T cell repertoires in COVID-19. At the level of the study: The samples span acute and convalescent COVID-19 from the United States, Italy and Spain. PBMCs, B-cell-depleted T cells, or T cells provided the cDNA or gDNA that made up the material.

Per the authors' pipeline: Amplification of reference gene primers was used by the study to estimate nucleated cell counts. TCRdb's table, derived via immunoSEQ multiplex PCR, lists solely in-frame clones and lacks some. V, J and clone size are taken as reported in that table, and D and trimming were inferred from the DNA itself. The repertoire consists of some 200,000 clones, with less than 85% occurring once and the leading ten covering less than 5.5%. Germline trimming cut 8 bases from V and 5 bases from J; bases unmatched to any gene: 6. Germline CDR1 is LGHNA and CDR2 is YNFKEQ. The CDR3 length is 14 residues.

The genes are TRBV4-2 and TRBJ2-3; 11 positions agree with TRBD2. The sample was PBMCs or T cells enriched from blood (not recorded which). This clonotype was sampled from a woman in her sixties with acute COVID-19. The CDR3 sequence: CASRTSGSEDTQYF. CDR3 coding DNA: TGTGCCAGCCGGACTAGCGGGTCCGAAGATACGCAGTATTTT.